This is a list of T cell receptor beta chains from one sample in a study of T cell repertoires in cytomegalovirus infection. MiXCR was run by TCRdb on the reads, yielding one entry per CDR3 protein. Seen here are hundreds of thousands of distinct CDR3 sequences, approximately 24% observed once, and the top ten hold 7% to 9%. The sequenced sample consisted of CD8+ T cells from PBMCs. The source of these receptors is a human donor in good health (CMV status not recorded). Some clones in this sample may be carry-over from other donors' samples. Both conserved end residues are part of each CDR3. Each record gives: CDR3 protein, CDR3 DNA, D gene, clone size, J gene, V gene. D genes are given only for firm matches. Only some rows state a clone size, as once, few, many or a class for expanded clones.

CASSYPPGTGVDRELFF TGTGCCAGCAGTTACCCTCCCGGGACAGGGGTTGATAGGGAGCTGTTTTTT TRBD1 NA TRBJ2-2 TRBV27
CASSWGPGTKSNQPQHF TGTGCCAGCAGTTGGGGCCCTGGGACAAAAAGCAATCAGCCCCAGCATTTT NA NA TRBJ1-5 TRBV28
CSARARGDAIGYTF TGCAGTGCTAGAGCTAGGGGGGACGCCATAGGCTACACCTTC NA NA TRBJ1-2 TRBV20-1
CASSHGWNTEAFF TGCGCCAGCAGCCATGGCTGGAACACTGAAGCTTTCTTT NA NA TRBJ1-1 TRBV4-3
CASSQRVGLGGDTQYF TGTGCCAGCAGCCAACGTGTCGGCCTCGGGGGAGATACGCAGTATTTT NA NA TRBJ2-3 TRBV3-1
CSVELETYGYTF TGCAGCGTTGAGTTGGAGACCTATGGCTACACCTTC NA few TRBJ1-2 TRBV29-1
CASKDTPSSGNTIYF TGTGCCAGCAAGGACACTCCGAGCTCTGGAAACACCATATATTTT NA NA TRBJ1-3 TRBV6-5
CAISDRQASNYGYTF TGTGCCATCAGTGACAGACAGGCCTCTAACTATGGCTACACCTTC NA NA TRBJ1-2 TRBV10-3
CASSGQGYSTDTQYF TGTGCCAGTAGTGGCCAGGGCTATAGCACAGATACGCAGTATTTT NA few TRBJ2-3 TRBV19
CAKTGFGANVLTF TGTGCTAAAACGGGATTTGGTGCCAACGTCCTGACTTTC NA few TRBJ2-6 TRBV2